This TCR beta chain comes out of a study of shared clonotypes between healthy human individuals (TCRdb year 2020). The study in broad terms: Three men and two women, aged 18 to 49 years, made up the cohort. Leukapheresis yielded between about 0.94 and 9 billion PBMCs per donor. For each donor, three plates each were used for CD4 naive and CD4 memory, two plates were used for CD8 naive, and one plate was used for CD8 memory. To increase sequencing depth and limit assay-specific biases, TCR repertoire library preparation and sequencing were carried out by different laboratories using diverse techniques. To estimate repertoire size and how much clonotypes are shared between individuals, the study performed deep sequencing of blood TCR repertoires from about five healthy adults.

A remark on this clone: The target of this receptor is not known. No much larger clone exists at a distance of one base, and base qualities are not known.

Paper-wide results and their limitations: The small number of donors limited the genetic and exposure-history diversity represented. When several donors were compared, the shared fraction of clonotypes was approximately 5% for naive CD4, around 3.5% for naive CD8, 2.3% for memory CD4, and 0.4% for memory CD8. Pairwise subsampling indicated that sequencing depth was expected to affect the degree of clonotype sharing among donors. Larger estimated clonotype richness was generally found for naive subsets than for memory subsets. Compared with non-shared clonotypes, the clonotypes found in all four sorted-subset donors had higher generation probabilities. Even with the large sequencing depth, rarefaction of the sorted-subset datasets indicated that sequencing was incomplete. Only blood was sampled, and tissue TCR repertoires likely differ from those in blood.

TCR CDR3 regions were amplified from genomic DNA by multiplex PCR using the deep immunoSEQ assay. Genomic DNA extracted from each cell subset was distributed evenly over all wells of several immunoSEQ 96-well plates, and each plate served as one replicate. For sorted subsets, roughly 0.2 ug genomic DNA, equal to 30,000 or so T cell genomes, was loaded into each replicate PCR. Purified libraries were quantified with a Qubit 3.0 fluorometer, sized on a Bioanalyzer 2100, and re-quantified with the KAPA Library Quantification kit. Every immunoSEQ 96-well plate was sequenced on a separate single-read 150-cycle Illumina NextSeq 550 flow cell. The source study handled its data this way. Because the immunoSEQ output held only junctional sequences and lacked quality scores, the filtering could not match the filtering applied to full-length reads. To assign V/J genes and CDR3, sequences were annotated using PyIR, a Python wrapper for IgBLAST v1.9, with IMGT germline references. Reads were removed for weak V/J assignments (E-value above 1e-6), missing CDR3, stop codons, out-of-frame junctions, or ambiguous translated residues. V3J clonotypes were defined as sequences sharing the same inferred V gene, J gene, and CDR3 amino acid sequence. Percentage overlap between repertoires was calculated by dividing the number of shared unique clonotypes by the size of the smaller repertoire. Richness of each repertoire was evaluated using RTK rarefaction, the Chao1 estimator, and Recon v2.1 estimates of unobserved clonotypes. For all TCRbeta clonotypes obtained by the gDNA method from a few donors, generation probabilities were computed with OLGA. This immuneACCESS table, as held by TCRdb, lists in-frame sequences with V and J called but not all clones. Of the missing ones, under half trace to an unresolved V gene in checked studies; the others have no known cause. Clonal size and the V and J genes are those of that table, whereas D and trimming came from the DNA. This sample gives roughly 1.4 million clones in total; approximately 98.5% of them show up just once. Clones ranked in the top ten supply roughly 0.35% of the sample.

Healthy HIV-negative adults with no recently reported acute infections or vaccinations were included as donors. Every donor was a Caucasian adult living in Nashville, Tennessee, USA. CD4+ T cells were enriched by magnetic negative selection, after which naive cells were positively selected on CD45RA and the negative fraction was taken as the memory subset. After blood collection by leukapheresis, PBMCs were isolated using Ficoll-Histopaque density gradient centrifugation and then cryopreserved in the vapor phase of liquid nitrogen. Purity and quantity of every magnetically sorted T cell population were checked by analytical flow cytometry. From each sorted fraction, genomic DNA was isolated and quantified by UV absorbance on a Nanodrop 2000c. CDR3 length: 14 amino acids, cysteine to phenylalanine. The entry retains the CDR3 DNA only, 42 bases that are in frame from base 1. Trimming costs V 2 bases and J 3 bases, and their ends lie 12 bases apart. CDR1 SGHRS and CDR2 YFSETQ were looked up in the germline V gene.

The sequencing sample was made of naive CD4+ T cells sorted from blood. Per the publication, the cell subset or site label means: CD45RA+ positively selected. Rearrangement joined TRBV5-1 to TRBJ2-7, with TRBD2 tentatively as D gene (5 bases match). The sequence was collected from a man aged 25 to 40 in good health. CDR3 loop: CASSLERTNYEQYF. The DNA is as follows: TGCGCCAGCAGCTTAGAGCGGACCAACTACGAGCAGTACTTC.